This is a list of T cell receptor beta chains from one sample in a study of T cells in Graves' hyperthyroidism and ophthalmopathy. Each CDR3 protein gets one entry after TCRdb re-called the multiplex PCR reads with MiXCR. The sample lists 460,000 or so distinct CDR3 sequences, 14% occurring once. The sequenced material came from blood. The receptors here all came from a woman aged 18-29 years with Graves' hyperthyroidism. The CDR3 runs from the conserved cysteine through the conserved F or W. The order of the fields is clone size, V gene, J gene, D gene, CDR3 length, CDR3 DNA, CDR3 protein. The D gene is left open where the match is weak. Clone sizes are given selectively: once, few, many, or a class where the clone is expanded.

many	TRBV7-9	TRBJ2-1	TRBD2	15	TGTGCCAGCAGCTTAGCGCTAGCGGAGAACAATGAGCAGTTCTTC	CASSLALAENNEQFF
-	TRBV5-1	TRBJ2-7	TRBD2	16	TGCGCCAGCAGCTTGCCTCTAGCGGGAGGCTCCTACGAGCAGTACTTC	CASSLPLAGGSYEQYF
many	TRBV5-1	TRBJ2-7	-	15	TGCGCCAGCAGCTTGGGAGGGACACCTACCTACGAGCAGTACTTC	CASSLGGTPTYEQYF
few	TRBV6-4	TRBJ1-2	TRBD1	15	TGTGCCAGCAGCACCGGGACAGGGGGCATCTATGGCTACACCTTC	CASSTGTGGIYGYTF
many	TRBV30	TRBJ2-2	TRBD2	16	TGTGCCTGGATCAAACGGGGACTAGCGGGACGCGGGGAGCTGTTTTTT	CAWIKRGLAGRGELFF
many	TRBV9	TRBJ2-3	-	16	TGTGCCAGCAGCCCCAGGACCGACCAAGTCACAGATACGCAGTATTTT	CASSPRTDQVTDTQYF
-	TRBV20-1	TRBJ2-5	-	14	TGCAGTGCTAGAGGGACTCCACCCCCAGAGACCCAGTACTTC	CSARGTPPPETQYF
many	TRBV30	TRBJ2-1	TRBD2	12	TGTGCCTGGAGTCGACTAGCGGGAATTCCGTTCTTC	CAWSRLAGIPFF
many	TRBV3-1	TRBJ2-7	-	14	TGTGCCAGCAGCACGACGACAGGCTCCTACGAGCAGTACTTC	CASSTTTGSYEQYF
-	TRBV19	TRBJ2-1	TRBD2	16	TGTGCCAGTAGTTCCACGACGGGAGGGCCGTTCAATGAGCAGTTCTTC	CASSSTTGGPFNEQFF
many	TRBV27	TRBJ2-1	-	15	TGTGCCAGCAGTTATGCCCCAGGACGTCTCAATGAGCAGTTCTTC	CASSYAPGRLNEQFF
few	TRBV7-3	TRBJ1-1	-	14	TGTGCCAGCAGCTTAGGACACTCAAACACTGGAGCTTTCTTT	CASSLGHSNTGAFF
many	TRBV27	TRBJ2-1	TRBD2	15	TGTGCCAGCAGTTTAACGTCTAGCGGGTACAATGAGCAGTTCTTC	CASSLTSSGYNEQFF
few	TRBV29-1	TRBJ1-2	-	11	TGCAGCGCTGCCACCAACTATGGCTACACCTTC	CSAATNYGYTF
few	TRBV6-5	TRBJ2-3	TRBD2	17	TGTGCCAGCAGTGACTCGGGACTAGCGGCTAGCACAGATACGCAGTATTTT	CASSDSGLAASTDTQYF
many	TRBV5-1	TRBJ2-1	-	14	TGCGCCAGCAGCATCACTAGCCACGGGAATGAGCAGTTCTTC	CASSITSHGNEQFF
many	TRBV12-3/TRBV12-4	TRBJ2-2	-	14	TGTGCCAGCAGTTTCAGCGGTCGGGGCGGGGAGCTGTTTTTT	CASSFSGRGGELFF
many	TRBV27	TRBJ1-1	-	15	TGTGCCAGCAGTTTATCTCAGGCTATGAACACTGAAGCTTTCTTT	CASSLSQAMNTEAFF